Listed here are 19 T cell receptor beta chains from one sample, sequenced in a study of blood T cells in healthy people across ages. A sample-barcoded 5' primer and a J-beta primer mix were used in a second PCR of roughly 7 to 12 cycles. Each CDR3 protein is one row after TCRdb ran MiXCR on the 5' RACE reads. The sample lists 800,000 to 1,000,000 distinct CDR3 sequences, around 49% occurring once. Source material: blood. The origin of the receptors is a man aged 30 to 45 in good health.

The chain has TRBV6-2 or TRBV6-3 and TRBJ1-2; weak D call: TRBD1 (5 bases). The germline gives CDR1 MNHEY, CDR2 SVGEGT. The V and J ends lost 2 bases and 4 bases respectively, with 11 bases between them. CDR3 length equals 14 residues. The CDR3 DNA reads TGTGCCAGCAGTTACCGTCAAACAGGCTATGGCTACACCTTC. Amino acid sequence: CASSYRQTGYGYTF.

The CDR3 protein is CATRFTLLAGGSSYNEQFF. CDR3 sequence (DNA): TGTGCCACCCGTTTCACTTTACTAGCGGGCGGGAGCTCCTACAATGAGCAGTTCTTC. The chain couples TRBV15 to TRBJ2-1; 9 bases line up with TRBD2. With 8 bases clipped from V and 0 bases from J, the junction kept 17 bases outside the gene matches. This CDR3 has 19 residues. CDR1 and CDR2 (germline): LNHNV, YYDKDF (reference sequence).

This chain connects TRBV14 to TRBJ2-7; the match to TRBD2 covers 7 bases. From germline, CDR1 is SGHDN and CDR2 FVKESK. The CDR3 length is 17 residues. After removal of 0 bases from V and 2 bases from J, the junction contained 10 bases not matched to a gene. The DNA for the CDR3 is TGTGCCAGCAGCCAAGATGACCTCGGGGGGATGACCTACGAGCAGTACTTC. Protein sequence: CASSQDDLGGMTYEQYF.

The genes are TRBV29-1 and TRBJ1-1, with TRBD1 matching over 8 bases. CDR3 size: 16 residues. The ends lost 0 bases at V and 1 base at J; junction bases unmatched: 7. Germline V gene lookup returns CDR1 SQVTM and CDR2 ANQGSEA. In DNA form, the CDR3 reads TGCAGCGTTGAAGATCCGGGACAGGCGGCGAACACTGAAGCTTTCTTT. This encodes CSVEDPGQAANTEAFF.

The chain joins TRBV12-3 or TRBV12-4 to TRBJ2-3; D possibly corresponds to TRBD2 (5 bases). The CDR3 loop spans 15 amino acids. V gave up 2 bases and J gave up 0 bases, with 9 bases separating them. CDR3 sequence (DNA): TGTGCCAGCAGTTTACTAGCAGTTAGCACAGATACGCAGTATTTT. Its translation is CASSLLAVSTDTQYF.

The chain joins TRBV7-9 to TRBJ1-3, with unresolved D. The germline CDR1 and CDR2 sequences are SEHNR and FQNEAQ (reference sequence). The CDR3 is 14 residues long. The V and J ends lost 0 bases and 3 bases respectively, with 6 bases between them. The CDR3: CASSLAIGGNTIYF. DNA of the CDR3: TGTGCCAGCAGCTTAGCGATTGGTGGAAACACCATATATTTT.

This clonotype came up a few times. The V gene is TRBV29-1, the J gene TRBJ1-1; D is unresolved. Per the germline V gene, CDR1 is SQVTM and CDR2 is ANQGSEA. V lost 6 bases to trimming and J lost 0 bases, with 14 bases between them. CDR3 length equals 14 residues. CDR3 DNA: TGCAGCGTCGGTCCGGGCCCGATGAACACTGAAGCTTTCTTT. It encodes CSVGPGPMNTEAFF.

The table lists this clonotype with a count of one. The chain combines TRBV20-1 with TRBJ1-1, with D hard to call. The CDR3 runs 11 residues. Germline V gene data show CDR1 as DFQATT and CDR2 as SNEGSKA (reference sequence). CDR3 region: CGVGVGTEAFF. The CDR3 DNA follows: TGCGGTGTCGGGGTGGGCACTGAAGCTTTCTTT.

The J gene is TRBJ2-3, the V gene TRBV10-3, with TRBD2 matching over 7 bases. There are 15 residues in the CDR3. CDR1 and CDR2 (germline): ENHRY, SYGVKD. Trimming removed 7 bases from V and 0 bases from J; junction bases left unmatched: 7. CDR3 amino acids: CAITSGGMSTDTQYF. The CDR3 DNA sequence: TGTGCCATCACCTCCGGGGGGATGAGCACAGATACGCAGTATTTT.

The rearrangement links TRBV10-3 to TRBJ1-1; D may be TRBD1 (5 bases). The CDR3 is 15 amino acids. V was pared by 3 bases and J by 11 bases, with 22 bases between. Germline lookup yields CDR1 ENHRY and CDR2 SYGVKD. CDR3 protein: CAISEGRATISPAFF. In nucleotides, the CDR3 is TGTGCCATCAGTGAAGGCAGGGCAACCATTTCCCCCGCTTTCTTT.

This clonotype has just a few counts. This chain's CDR3 is CASSAGQTQYF. The DNA of the CDR3 is TGCGCCAGCAGTGCGGGCCAGACCCAGTACTTC. The V call is TRBV4-1, the J call TRBJ2-5; possibly TRBD2 for D (5 bases). Trimming pared 6 bases from V and 6 bases from J, leaving 8 bases between. The CDR3 sequence is 11 residues long. Looked up from germline, CDR1 is MGHRA and CDR2 is YSYEKL.

The genes are TRBV5-1 and TRBJ2-3, with D unresolved. V was trimmed by 4 bases and J by 2 bases, leaving 23 bases between them. CDR3 length equals 18 residues. CDR1 is SGHRS and CDR2 is YFSETQ in the germline V gene. The CDR3: CASSPEFGNLVTTDTQYF. The CDR3 region has the DNA TGCGCCAGCAGCCCGGAGTTTGGGAACCTAGTTACCACAGATACGCAGTATTTT.

This clonotype was seen a few times. V is TRBV28 and J is TRBJ2-3; D is unclear. Germline loops: CDR1 MDHEN, CDR2 SYDVKM. Trimming removed 3 bases from V and 2 bases from J, with 12 bases in between. The CDR3 length is 15 residues. The CDR3 DNA follows: TGTGCCAGCAGTTTCCTAACGGAGTTCACAGATACGCAGTATTTT. Its protein is CASSFLTEFTDTQYF.

This chain connects TRBV4-3 to TRBJ1-2; no clear D gene. Germline assignment: CDR1 LGHNA and CDR2 YSLEER. The CDR3 consists of 16 residues. V lost 0 bases, J lost 7 bases, and 18 bases lay in between. The CDR3 DNA reads TGCGCCAGCAGCCAAGATTTTCAAAGCAGCGGGCCTGGCTACACCTTC. It yields the protein CASSQDFQSSGPGYTF.

The rearrangement joins TRBV4-1 to TRBJ2-3; 7 positions match TRBD1. The CDR3 has 17 residues. J lost 4 bases, V lost 4 bases, and 14 bases had no gene match. Germline V gene sequence: CDR1 MGHRA, CDR2 YSYEKL. In DNA form, the CDR3 reads TGCGCCAGCAGCCTCTTTTCCGAGACAGGGACCCCAGATACGCAGTATTTT. Its translation: CASSLFSETGTPDTQYF.

Details on this clonotype: At one end, the junction sequence differs from germline, possibly due to a read error. The genes are TRBV15 and TRBJ2-7; either TRBD1 or TRBD2 may supply D (5 bases each). Germline V gives CDR1 LNHNV, CDR2 YYDKDF (reference sequence). The CDR3 contains 18 residues. The CDR3 coding sequence is TGTGCCTCCAGCAGAGATTCCCCGGGACGGGAAAAACCTTACGAGCAGTACTTC. This translates into CASSRDSPGREKPYEQYF.

V usage is TRBV18 and J usage is TRBJ2-3; 10 positions agree with TRBD2. The V segment lost 0 bases and the J segment 1 base; nucleotides outside the gene matches: 7. The CDR3 extends over 18 amino acids. Germline V gene sequence: CDR1 KGHSH, CDR2 LQKENI. The CDR3 loop reads CASSPPDKTSGRTDTQYF. The CDR3 bases are TGTGCCAGCTCACCACCGGATAAGACTAGCGGGCGCACAGATACGCAGTATTTT.

This clonotype was found once. The chain recombines TRBV11-3 with TRBJ2-7, with D perhaps TRBD1 or TRBD2 (6 bases each). The CDR3 is 14 amino acids. Between the trimmed V and J ends, which lost 1 base and 7 bases, there was a span of 14 bases. Germline assignment: CDR1 SGHNT and CDR2 YENEEA. CDR3 protein: CASSLVMGGAEQYF. In DNA form, the CDR3 reads TGTGCCAGCAGCTTAGTCATGGGGGGCGCTGAGCAGTACTTC.

This clonotype has a single count. The chain joins TRBV25-1 to TRBJ2-6, with unresolved D. Germline CDR1 MGHDK, CDR2 SYGVNS. V was pared by 1 base and J by 0 bases, with 7 bases between. This CDR3 region has 16 residues. The CDR3, as DNA: TGTGCCAGCAGTGAATGCGCCCGCTCTGGGGCCAACGTCCTGACTTTC. Translating it yields CASSECARSGANVLTF.